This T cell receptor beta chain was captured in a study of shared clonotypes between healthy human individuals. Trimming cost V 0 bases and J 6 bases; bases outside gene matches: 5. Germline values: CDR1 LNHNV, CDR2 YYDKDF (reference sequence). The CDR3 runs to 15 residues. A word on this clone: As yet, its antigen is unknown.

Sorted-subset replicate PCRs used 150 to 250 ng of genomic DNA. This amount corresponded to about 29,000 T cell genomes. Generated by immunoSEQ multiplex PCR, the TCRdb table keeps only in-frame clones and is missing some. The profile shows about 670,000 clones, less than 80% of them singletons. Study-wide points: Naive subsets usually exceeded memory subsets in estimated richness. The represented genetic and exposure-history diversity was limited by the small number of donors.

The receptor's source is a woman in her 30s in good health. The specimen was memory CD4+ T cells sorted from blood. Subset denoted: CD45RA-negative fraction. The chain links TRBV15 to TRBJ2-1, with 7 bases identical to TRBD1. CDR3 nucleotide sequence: TGTGCCACCAGCAGAGACAGGGGGTTTTTCAATGAGCAGTTCTTC. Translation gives CATSRDRGFFNEQFF.